The 23 T cell receptor beta chains in this list originate from one sample, sequenced in a study of T cells in Graves' hyperthyroidism and ophthalmopathy. There were TCR beta CDR3 regions amplified from RNA transcripts. First-round RT-PCR with HTBI primers amplified the TCR CDR3 region. TCRdb reprocessed the multiplex PCR reads with MiXCR, giving one entry per CDR3 protein. The sample shows hundreds of thousands of distinct CDR3 sequences, 17% of them seen only once. The sample consisted of blood. These TCRs come from a woman under 30 with Graves' ophthalmopathy.

This chain links TRBV6-1 with TRBJ1-1; a possible D gene is TRBD1 (5 bases). There are 15 residues in the CDR3. Trimming left V 7 bases short and J 8 bases short, with 23 bases between. Germline V CDR1 and CDR2: MNHNS, SASEGT. The CDR3 reads CASNSWDLQLREAFF. For the CDR3, the DNA is TGTGCCAGCAACAGCTGGGACCTGCAATTGCGCGAAGCTTTCTTT.

This clonotype occurred a few times. The J gene is TRBJ2-4, the V gene TRBV28, with TRBD2 matching over 10 bases. Trimming removed 6 bases from V and 3 bases from J; junction bases left unmatched: 5. Germline V lookup: CDR1 MDHEN, CDR2 SYDVKM. The CDR3 is 15 residues long. This CDR3 is CASSLSGRLKNIQYF. In nucleotides, the CDR3 is TGTGCCAGCAGCCTTAGCGGGAGGCTCAAAAACATTCAGTACTTC.

This clonotype was observed once. This may arise from a read error, as a much more abundant clone is one base away. Given the absence of the conserved phenylalanine or tryptophan at the CDR3 end, a read error is likely. The chain has TRBV20-1 and TRBJ1-6; no clear D gene. Trimming shortened V by 0 bases and J by 9 bases, and 12 bases separated the two germline ends. This CDR3 spans 14 amino acids. Germline V CDR1 and CDR2: DFQATT, SNEGSKA (reference sequence). The CDR3 DNA reads as TGCAGTGCTAGAGATCAAGGGAAGGGTTCACCCCTCCACGTT. Encoded protein: CSARDQGKGSPLHV.

V is TRBV2 and J is TRBJ1-5; unclear D gene. Germline CDR1 is SNHLY and CDR2 is FYNNEI. With 5 bases removed from V and 3 bases from J, the gap between germline ends came to 11 bases. The CDR3 totals 14 residues. In nucleotides, the CDR3 is TGTGCCAGCAGTCGGGATGGGGTCAATCAGCCCCAGCATTTT. Amino acids: CASSRDGVNQPQHF. The full variable domain, completed using reference TRBV2 and TRBJ1-5, is EPEVTQTPSHQVTQMGQEVILRCVPISNHLYFYWYRQILGQKVEFLVSFYNNEISEKSEIFDDQFSVERPDGSNFTLKIRSTKLEDSAMYFCASSRDGVNQPQHFGDGTRLSIL.

V gene TRBV20-1 combines with J gene TRBJ2-4; D is unclear. CDR1 and CDR2 (germline): DFQATT, SNEGSKA (reference sequence). The CDR3 loop spans 14 amino acids. V lost 1 base and J lost 7, with 14 bases in between. In nucleotides, the CDR3 is TGCAGTGCTAGAGTTCAGGTTGGAAGGAACATTCAGTACTTC. Protein product: CSARVQVGRNIQYF.

This sequence joins TRBV30 and TRBJ2-2, with 9 bases aligning to TRBD2. Trimming took 3 bases from V and 3 from J; bases not matched to a gene: 11. CDR1 is GTSNPN and CDR2 is SVGIG in the germline V gene (reference sequence). The CDR3 runs 17 residues. The CDR3 DNA is TGTGCCTGGAGCCTGGTGGATAGCGGGGGTTACACCGGGGAGCTGTTTTTT. It codes for CAWSLVDSGGYTGELFF.

This clonotype was counted many times. The chain carries TRBV5-1 and TRBJ1-1; 9 nucleotides agree with TRBD1. Germline lookup yields CDR1 SGHRS and CDR2 YFSETQ. The CDR3 is made up of 15 amino acids. After removal of 5 bases from V and 4 bases from J, the junction contained 9 bases not matched to a gene. CDR3 amino acids: CASRQGASVVTEAFF. The CDR3 coding sequence is TGCGCCAGCAGACAGGGGGCGTCAGTAGTCACTGAAGCTTTCTTT.

Ten or more counts support this clonotype. CDR3 in DNA: TGCGCCAGCAGCTCCAGGCCCTATGGCTACACCTTC. This encodes CASSSRPYGYTF. The chain employs TRBV5-1 and TRBJ1-2; D is ambiguous. Trimming cost V 3 bases and J 4 bases, with 7 bases left between them. CDR3 length: 12 amino acids. Looked up from germline, CDR1 is SGHRS and CDR2 is YFSETQ.

V usage is TRBV6-1 and J usage is TRBJ2-3, with a possible D match to TRBD1 (6 bases). Trimming took 2 bases from V and 2 from J, leaving 17 bases between them. Germline-derived CDR1 and CDR2 are MNHNS and SASEGT. The CDR3 contains 17 residues. CDR3 residues: CASSEYPRQESTDTQYF. CDR3 nucleotide sequence: TGTGCCAGCAGTGAATACCCTAGACAGGAGTCCACAGATACGCAGTATTTT.

This clonotype was seen a handful of times. The genes are TRBV12-3 or TRBV12-4 and TRBJ1-3; the match to TRBD1 covers 9 bases. The length of the CDR3 is 19 residues. With 5 bases clipped from V and 0 bases from J, the junction kept 14 bases outside the gene matches. Here the CDR3 reads CASSLRDRVFVRSGNTIYF. The CDR3, as DNA: TGTGCCAGCAGTCTCCGGGACAGGGTCTTTGTTCGCTCTGGAAACACCATATATTTT.

In this sample, this clonotype turned up many times. The chain joins TRBV30 to TRBJ1-2; the D is unclear. The V and J ends lost 5 bases and 3 bases respectively, with 7 bases between them. The germline gives CDR1 GTSNPN, CDR2 SVGIG (reference sequence). The CDR3 has 11 amino acids. The DNA for the CDR3 is TGTGCCTGGGGTACAGACTATGGCTACACCTTC. Translated: CAWGTDYGYTF.

The sample holds many counts of this clonotype. The genes are TRBV27 and TRBJ1-6; 7 bases line up with TRBD1. The CDR3 is 15 amino acids. Losses at the gene ends were 2 bases for V and 5 bases for J; bases not matched to a gene: 3. Per germline, CDR1 MNHEY and CDR2 SMNVEV (reference sequence). CDR3 in DNA: TGTGCCAGCAGTTTAACGACAGGGAATAATTCACCCCTCCACTTT. It encodes CASSLTTGNNSPLHF.

The rearrangement joins TRBV12-3 or TRBV12-4 to TRBJ2-1, with D perhaps matching TRBD2 (6 bases). The ends were cut back, 10 bases at V and 8 bases at J, with 18 bases in the middle. The CDR3 length is 13 residues. The CDR3 sequence is CAIAEGRNDEQFF. The CDR3 DNA reads TGTGCCATCGCGGAGGGTAGGAACGATGAGCAGTTCTTC.

This clonotype has a count of ten or more. J is TRBJ2-7 and V is TRBV20-1; 11 bases line up with TRBD2. From germline, CDR1 is DFQATT and CDR2 SNEGSKA (reference sequence). J gave up 7 bases and V 6 bases, and 11 bases lay outside the gene matches. The CDR3 is made up of 14 amino acids. The DNA of the CDR3 is TGCAGTGCGCCCCGACTAGCGGGATGGGGGGAGCAGTACTTC. This gives the protein CSAPRLAGWGEQYF.

This clonotype came up many times. The chain joins TRBV6-2 or TRBV6-3 to TRBJ1-1; D unresolved. The V and J ends lost 8 bases and 5 bases respectively, with 9 bases between them. This CDR3 has 11 residues. Germline CDR1 reads MNHEY; CDR2 reads SVGEGT. The CDR3 sequence: CASQARTEAFF. In DNA, the CDR3 is TGTGCCAGCCAGGCTAGGACTGAAGCTTTCTTT.

This clonotype was detected many times. The rearrangement uses TRBV3-1 and TRBJ2-7, with D tentatively TRBD1 (5 bases). Germline V gene data show CDR1 as LGHDT and CDR2 as YNNKEL (reference sequence). Trimming pared 1 base from V and 5 bases from J, leaving 9 bases between. The CDR3 covers 13 residues. CDR3 sequence (DNA): TGTGCCAGCAGCCAAGCAGGGTTGAACGAGCAGTACTTC. It is translated as CASSQAGLNEQYF.

This clonotype was counted only a few times. The V and J genes are TRBV5-1 and TRBJ2-2; no clear D. The CDR3 runs 13 residues. V was cut by 1 base and J by 6 bases, with 7 bases left in between. In germline, CDR1 is SGHRS, CDR2 YFSETQ. CDR3 DNA sequence: TGCGCCAGCAGCTTGTTACTCTCCGGGGAGCTGTTTTTT. It codes for CASSLLLSGELFF.

The gene calls are TRBV13 and TRBJ1-5; D is unresolved. Per the germline V gene, CDR1 is PRHDT and CDR2 is FYEKMQ (reference sequence). There are 14 residues in the CDR3. V shed 1 base and J shed 3 bases, with 7 bases lying between them. The CDR3 reads CASSLAATNQPQHF. CDR3 DNA sequence: TGTGCCAGCAGCTTAGCGGCCACCAATCAGCCCCAGCATTTT.

The V call is TRBV7-2, the J call TRBJ1-5; 7 bases line up with TRBD1. V gave up 2 bases and J gave up 7 bases; unmatched junction bases: 8. The V gene's germline CDR1 is SGHTA and CDR2 FQGNSA. The CDR3 totals 15 residues. As DNA, the CDR3 is TGTGCCAGCAGCTTATGGGGGCAGGGGGACCAGCCCCAGCATTTT. As protein: CASSLWGQGDQPQHF. The full variable domain, rest sourced from reference TRBV7-2 and TRBJ1-5, is GAGVSQSPSNKVTEKGKDVELRCDPISGHTALYWYRQSLGQGLEFLIYFQGNSAPDKSGLPSDRFSAERTGGSVSTLTIQRTQQEDSAVYLCASSLWGQGDQPQHFGDGTRLSIL.

V and J are TRBV6-2 or TRBV6-3 and TRBJ1-5, with no clear D. This CDR3 is built from 15 residues. Per the germline V gene, CDR1 is MNHEY and CDR2 is SVGEGT. V lost 7 bases, J lost 3 bases, and 16 bases lay in between. CDR3 sequence: CASNHWGGDNQPQHF. For the CDR3, the DNA is TGTGCCAGCAACCACTGGGGTGGGGACAATCAGCCCCAGCATTTT.

The V gene is TRBV10-3, the J gene TRBJ2-3; 10 bases map to TRBD2. The CDR3 is made up of 15 amino acids. Germline V gene sequence: CDR1 ENHRY, CDR2 SYGVKD. Germline trimming cut 7 bases from V and 0 bases from J; bases unmatched to any gene: 4. CDR3 region: CAIKEREGSTDTQYF. The CDR3 DNA sequence: TGTGCCATCAAGGAGCGGGAGGGCAGCACAGATACGCAGTATTTT.

Many counts were recorded for this clonotype. Here the CDR3 reads CASSLVGSHQPQHF. CDR3 DNA: TGTGCCAGCAGCTTAGTTGGGTCTCACCAGCCCCAGCATTTT. V gene TRBV7-8 combines with J gene TRBJ1-5; D is undetermined. This CDR3 is built from 14 residues. Per germline, CDR1 SGHVS and CDR2 FQNEAQ. V was trimmed by 1 base and J by 7 bases, leaving 11 bases between them.

The chain uses TRBV27 and TRBJ1-4; no firm D call. V was shortened by 8 bases and J by 4 bases, with 14 bases between the two germline ends. The CDR3 extends over 14 amino acids. In germline, CDR1 is MNHEY, CDR2 SMNVEV (reference sequence). The CDR3 loop reads CASGPSVDNEKLFF. CDR3 bases: TGTGCCAGCGGGCCTAGCGTCGATAATGAAAAACTGTTTTTT.